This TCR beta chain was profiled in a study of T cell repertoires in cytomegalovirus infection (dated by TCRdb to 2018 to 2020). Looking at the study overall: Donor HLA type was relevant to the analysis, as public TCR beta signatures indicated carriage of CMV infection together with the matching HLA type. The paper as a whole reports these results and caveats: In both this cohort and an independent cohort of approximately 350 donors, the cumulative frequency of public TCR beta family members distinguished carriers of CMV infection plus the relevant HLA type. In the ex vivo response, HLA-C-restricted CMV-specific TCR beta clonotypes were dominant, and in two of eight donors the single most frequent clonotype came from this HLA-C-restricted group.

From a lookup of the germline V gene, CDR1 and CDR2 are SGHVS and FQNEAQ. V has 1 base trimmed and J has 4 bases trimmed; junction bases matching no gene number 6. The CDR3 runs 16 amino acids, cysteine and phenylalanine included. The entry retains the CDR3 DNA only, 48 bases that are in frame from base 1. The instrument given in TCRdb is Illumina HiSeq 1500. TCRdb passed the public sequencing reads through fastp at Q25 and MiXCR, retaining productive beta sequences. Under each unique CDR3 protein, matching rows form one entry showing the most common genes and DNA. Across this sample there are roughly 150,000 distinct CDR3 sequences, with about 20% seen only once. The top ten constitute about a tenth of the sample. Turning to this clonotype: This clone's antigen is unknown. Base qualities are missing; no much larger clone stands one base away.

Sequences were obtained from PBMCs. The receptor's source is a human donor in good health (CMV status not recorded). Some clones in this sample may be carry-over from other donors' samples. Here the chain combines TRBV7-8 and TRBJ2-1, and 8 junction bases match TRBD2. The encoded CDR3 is CASSLERGGNYNEQFF. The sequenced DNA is TGTGCCAGCAGCTTAGAACGCGGGGGGAATTACAATGAGCAGTTCTTC.